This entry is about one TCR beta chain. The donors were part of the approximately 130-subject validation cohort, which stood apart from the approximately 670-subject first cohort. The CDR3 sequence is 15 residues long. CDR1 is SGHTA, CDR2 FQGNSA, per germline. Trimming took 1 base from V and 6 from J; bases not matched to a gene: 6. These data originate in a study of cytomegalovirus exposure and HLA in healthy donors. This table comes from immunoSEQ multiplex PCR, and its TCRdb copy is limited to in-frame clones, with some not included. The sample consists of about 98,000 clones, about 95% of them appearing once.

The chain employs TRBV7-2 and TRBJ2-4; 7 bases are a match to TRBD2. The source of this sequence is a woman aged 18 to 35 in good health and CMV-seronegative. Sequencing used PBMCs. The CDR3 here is CASSLVASGSNIQYF. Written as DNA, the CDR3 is TGTGCCAGCAGCTTAGTTGCTAGCGGATCAAACATTCAGTACTTC.